The source of this T cell receptor (beta chain) is a study of cytomegalovirus exposure and HLA in healthy donors. V lost 4 bases to trimming and J lost 4 bases, with 7 bases between them. The CDR3 contains 12 residues. The germline V gene has CDR1 SQVTM and CDR2 ANQGSEA. Whole-study findings and limits: A later analysis reportedly found that, within productive TCRs, an Asian-associated ancestry cluster had fewer N-insertions than the mean observed across the roughly 690 donors.

Those who donated were healthy bone marrow donors. Researchers ran the PCR with 60 Vbeta and 13 Jbeta primers. Libraries were prepared by immunoSEQ multiplex PCR; TCRdb keeps only in-frame clonotypes and omits some of them. The sample lists 99,000 or so clones; about 80% were seen once. A word on this clone: Its target is not known.

The sample consisted of PBMCs. The sequence was collected from a man aged 25 to 45 in good health and CMV-seronegative. The genes are TRBV29-1 and TRBJ2-2, with D unclear. Written as DNA, the CDR3 is TGCAGCGTTGTTTACAGCACCGGGGAGCTGTTTTTT. Amino acids: CSVVYSTGELFF.